A selection of T cell receptor beta chains follows, all from one sample in a study of T cell responses to AZD1222 COVID-19 vaccine. Data came from immunoSEQ multiplex PCR; TCRdb stores just in-frame clones and leaves some out. Of about 140,000 clones in the sample, around 92% were seen once. Sequencing was performed on peripheral blood, taken on day 0 of AZD1222 vaccination. These receptors originate from an adult in good health. Each CDR3 is given with its conserved first and last residue. D genes are given only for firm matches. Only some rows state a clone size, as once, few, many or a class for expanded clones.

TRBJ2-7 | TRBV29-1 | . | . | CSVVQGYEQYF | TGCAGCGTCGTTCAGGGGTACGAGCAGTACTTC
TRBJ2-3 | TRBV3-1/TRBV3-2 | . | . | CASKLGAGHTDTQYF | TGTGCATCTAAGCTCGGAGCGGGTCACACAGATACGCAGTATTTT
TRBJ2-3 | TRBV19 | TRBD2 | . | CASSITTSGRTDTQYF | TGTGCCAGTAGTATTACGACTAGCGGCCGCACAGATACGCAGTATTTT
TRBJ2-1 | TRBV12-3/TRBV12-4 | TRBD2 | . | CASSRSGTSRQFF | TGTGCCAGCAGTAGGTCCGGGACTAGCAGACAGTTCTTC
TRBJ1-5 | TRBV21-1 | . | . | CASTHNLTTGPYSNQPQHF | TGTGCCAGCACCCATAACCTAACGACAGGACCATATAGCAATCAGCCCCAGCATTTT
TRBJ2-1 | TRBV27 | . | . | CASSSKTGYNEQFF | TGTGCCAGCAGTTCTAAGACCGGATACAATGAGCAGTTCTTC
TRBJ2-1 | TRBV6-5 | TRBD2 | . | CASSYSGRAVDEQFF | TGTGCCAGCAGTTATAGCGGGAGGGCCGTCGATGAGCAGTTCTTC
TRBJ2-5 | TRBV5-1 | . | . | CASSDPRASGETQYF | TGCGCCAGCAGCGACCCGCGGGCCAGCGGCGAGACCCAGTACTTC
TRBJ1-5 | TRBV12-3/TRBV12-4 | . | . | CASSTGRNQPQHF | TGTGCCAGCAGTACGGGTCGGAATCAGCCCCAGCATTTT
TRBJ1-5 | TRBV30 | . | . | CAWSGGGDQPQHF | TGTGCCTGGTCTGGAGGGGGAGATCAGCCCCAGCATTTT
TRBJ1-1 | TRBV30 | TRBD1 | . | CAWSEGQSDGKAFF | TGTGCCTGGAGCGAGGGACAGTCCGATGGTAAAGCTTTCTTT
TRBJ1-1 | TRBV7-2 | TRBD1 | . | CASSQPGQGFAEAFF | TGTGCCAGCAGTCAACCCGGACAGGGATTTGCTGAAGCTTTCTTT
TRBJ2-3 | TRBV29-1 | TRBD2 | . | CSVSPLAGVTDTQYF | TGCAGCGTTTCCCCTCTAGCGGGAGTAACAGATACGCAGTATTTT
TRBJ2-7 | TRBV10-2 | TRBD1 | . | CASSVQGRSIEQYF | TGCGCCAGCAGCGTACAGGGGCGAAGTATCGAGCAGTACTTC
TRBJ2-1 | TRBV18 | . | once | CASSPSGASGYNEQFF | TGTGCCAGCTCACCCTCAGGGGCTAGCGGCTACAATGAGCAGTTCTTC
TRBJ2-5 | TRBV30 | . | . | CAWSVRGETQYF | TGTGCCTGGAGTGTACGAGGGGAGACCCAGTACTTC
TRBJ1-4 | TRBV28 | . | . | CASSLQGVGEKLFF | TGTGCCAGCAGCCTACAGGGTGTGGGTGAAAAACTGTTTTTT
TRBJ2-7 | TRBV10-3 | . | . | CAIGVRTYEQYF | TGTGCCATCGGGGTAAGGACCTACGAGCAGTACTTC
TRBJ2-5 | TRBV25-1 | . | . | CASSEHSGPQETQYF | TGTGCCAGCAGTGAACATAGCGGTCCCCAAGAGACCCAGTACTTC
TRBJ2-5 | TRBV10-2 | TRBD1 | . | CASRTDRAEQTQYF | TGCGCCAGCAGAACGGACAGGGCGGAACAGACCCAGTACTTC
TRBJ2-7 | TRBV27 | . | . | CASSPNYGGQRTYEQYF | TGTGCCAGCAGTCCTAATTACGGTGGGCAGAGAACCTACGAGCAGTACTTC
TRBJ2-7 | TRBV5-1 | . | . | CASSFLGGPNYEQYF | TGCGCCAGCAGCTTCCTGGGGGGACCTAACTACGAGCAGTACTTC
TRBJ1-4 | TRBV27 | . | . | CASSGGVGFNEKLFF | TGTGCCAGCAGCGGAGGAGTGGGTTTTAATGAAAAACTGTTTTTT
TRBJ1-1 | TRBV9 | . | . | CASSAPTADTEAFF | TGTGCCAGCAGTGCACCGACGGCCGACACTGAAGCTTTCTTT
TRBJ2-1 | TRBV11-2 | TRBD1 | few | CASSSIWTGGQNEQFF | TGTGCCAGCAGCAGCATCTGGACAGGGGGTCAGAATGAGCAGTTCTTC
TRBJ2-7 | TRBV29-1 | . | . | CSVRGWGDEQYF | TGCAGCGTGCGGGGCTGGGGGGACGAGCAGTACTTC
TRBJ1-2 | TRBV7-2 | . | . | CASSPEPGTRFNYGYTF | TGTGCCAGCAGCCCCGAGCCGGGAACCAGATTTAACTATGGCTACACCTTC
TRBJ2-7 | TRBV2 | . | . | CASSETWGEQYF | TGTGCCAGCAGTGAAACGTGGGGCGAGCAGTACTTC
TRBJ2-7 | TRBV18 | . | . | CASSPGSNNEQYF | TGTGCCAGCTCACCAGGTAGCAACAACGAGCAGTACTTC
TRBJ2-3 | TRBV6-4 | TRBD2 | . | CASRATSGGYTDTQYF | TGTGCCAGCAGGGCGACTAGCGGGGGGTACACAGATACGCAGTATTTT
TRBJ1-5 | TRBV4-1 | . | . | CASSQEAGPQHF | TGCGCCAGCAGCCAAGAAGCAGGGCCCCAGCATTTT
TRBJ2-2 | TRBV7-3 | TRBD2 | . | CASSAQGLAPNTGELFF | TGTGCCAGCAGCGCCCAAGGACTAGCGCCTAACACCGGGGAGCTGTTTTTT
TRBJ2-2 | TRBV7-9 | . | . | CASSLEELFF | TGTGCCAGCAGCTTAGAGGAGCTGTTTTTT
TRBJ2-2 | TRBV7-3 | TRBD2 | . | CASSLIRTSGRAGGTGELFF | TGTGCCAGCAGCTTAATACGGACTAGCGGGAGGGCCGGTGGCACCGGGGAGCTGTTTTTT
TRBJ1-1 | TRBV7-6 | . | . | CASSLVNTEAFF | TGTGCCAGCAGCTTAGTTAACACTGAAGCTTTCTTT
TRBJ2-7 | TRBV6-5 | TRBD2 | . | CASRKAGGPSYEQYF | TGTGCCAGCAGGAAAGCGGGGGGCCCATCCTACGAGCAGTACTTC
TRBJ1-2 | TRBV28 | TRBD1 | once | CASSPLRGHYGYTF | TGTGCCAGCAGTCCCCTCAGGGGGCACTATGGCTACACCTTC
TRBJ1-1 | TRBV27 | TRBD1 | once | CASTLGTGGPNTEAFF | TGTGCCAGCACCCTCGGGACAGGGGGACCGAACACTGAAGCTTTCTTT
TRBJ1-1 | TRBV6-5 | . | . | CASTRGITNTEAFF | TGTGCCAGCACCCGGGGTATAACGAACACTGAAGCTTTCTTT
TRBJ1-2 | TRBV11-3 | TRBD1 | . | CASSQTGGYGYTF | TGTGCCAGCAGCCAAACAGGGGGCTATGGCTACACCTTC
TRBJ1-1 | TRBV7-9 | TRBD1 | . | CASSVGQGTTEAFF | TGTGCCAGCAGCGTGGGACAGGGAACCACTGAAGCTTTCTTT
TRBJ1-6 | TRBV7-2 | . | . | CASSLDGRRDSPLHF | TGTGCCAGCAGCTTAGACGGGAGGCGGGATTCACCCCTCCACTTT
TRBJ2-3 | TRBV30 | . | . | CAWSVGGGTDTQYF | TGTGCCTGGAGTGTAGGCGGGGGCACAGATACGCAGTATTTT
TRBJ1-1 | TRBV7-6 | . | . | CASSLEGGPNTEAFF | TGTGCCAGCAGCCTAGAGGGCGGACCGAACACTGAAGCTTTCTTT
TRBJ2-7 | TRBV27 | TRBD1 | . | CASSRTGELTFGSYEQYF | TGTGCCAGCAGCCGGACAGGGGAGCTTACCTTTGGCTCCTACGAGCAGTACTTC
TRBJ1-5 | TRBV27 | . | . | CASSLFPGGSSNQPQHF | TGTGCCAGCAGTTTATTTCCCGGAGGAAGTAGCAATCAGCCCCAGCATTTT
TRBJ2-3 | TRBV2 | . | once | CASSPDGDTQYF | TGTGCCAGCAGTCCAGATGGGGATACGCAGTATTTT